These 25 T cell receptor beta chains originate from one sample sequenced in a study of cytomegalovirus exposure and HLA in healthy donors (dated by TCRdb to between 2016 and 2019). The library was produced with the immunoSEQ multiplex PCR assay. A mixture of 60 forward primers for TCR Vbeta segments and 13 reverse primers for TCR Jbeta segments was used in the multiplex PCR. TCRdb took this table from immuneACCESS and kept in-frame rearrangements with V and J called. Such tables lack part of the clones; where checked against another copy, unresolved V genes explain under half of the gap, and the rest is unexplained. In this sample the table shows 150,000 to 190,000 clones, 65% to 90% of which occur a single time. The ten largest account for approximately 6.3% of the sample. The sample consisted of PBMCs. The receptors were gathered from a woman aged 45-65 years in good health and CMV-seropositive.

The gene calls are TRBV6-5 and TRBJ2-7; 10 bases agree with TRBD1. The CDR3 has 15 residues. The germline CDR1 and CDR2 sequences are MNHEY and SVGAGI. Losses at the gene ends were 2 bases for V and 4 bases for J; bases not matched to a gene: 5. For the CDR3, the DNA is TGTGCCAGCAGTTACGATGGGACAGGGGCATACGAGCAGTACTTC. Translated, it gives CASSYDGTGAYEQYF.

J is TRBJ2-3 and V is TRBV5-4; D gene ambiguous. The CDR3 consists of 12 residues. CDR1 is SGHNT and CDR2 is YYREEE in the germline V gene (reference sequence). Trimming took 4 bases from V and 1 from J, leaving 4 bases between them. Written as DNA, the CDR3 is TGTGCCAGCAGCCGGGGCACAGATACGCAGTATTTT. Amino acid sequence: CASSRGTDTQYF.

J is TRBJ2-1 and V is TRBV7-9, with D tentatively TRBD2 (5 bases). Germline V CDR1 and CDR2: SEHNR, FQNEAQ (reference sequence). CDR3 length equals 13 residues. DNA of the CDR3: TGTTCCGGTTTTAGCGTGGAAAACAATGAGCAGTTCTTC. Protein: CSGFSVENNEQFF.

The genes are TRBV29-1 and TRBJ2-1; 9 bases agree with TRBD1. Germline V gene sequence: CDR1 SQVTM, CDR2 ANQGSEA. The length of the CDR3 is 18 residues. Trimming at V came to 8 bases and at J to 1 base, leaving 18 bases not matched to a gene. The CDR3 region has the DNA TGCAGCACAAGGACGACAGGGGGGACGGTATCGTCCTACAATGAGCAGTTCTTC. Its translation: CSTRTTGGTVSSYNEQFF.

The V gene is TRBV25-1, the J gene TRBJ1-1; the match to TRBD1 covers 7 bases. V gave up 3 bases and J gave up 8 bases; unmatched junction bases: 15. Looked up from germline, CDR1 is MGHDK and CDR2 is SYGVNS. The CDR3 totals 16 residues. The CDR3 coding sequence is TGTGCCAGCAGTGATGAGACAGGGCCTCCTCATACCGAAGCTTTCTTT. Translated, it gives CASSDETGPPHTEAFF.

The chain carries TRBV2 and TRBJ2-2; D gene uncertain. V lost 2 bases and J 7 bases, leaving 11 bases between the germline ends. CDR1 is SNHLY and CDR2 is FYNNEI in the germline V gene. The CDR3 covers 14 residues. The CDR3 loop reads CASSESAVGGELFF. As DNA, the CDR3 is TGTGCCAGCAGTGAAAGTGCGGTCGGCGGGGAGCTGTTTTTT.

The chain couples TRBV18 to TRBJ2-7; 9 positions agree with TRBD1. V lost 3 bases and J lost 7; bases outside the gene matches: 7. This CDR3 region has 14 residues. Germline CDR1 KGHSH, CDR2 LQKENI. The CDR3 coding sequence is TGTGCCAGCTCACCTGGGACAGGGAAACGGGAGCAGTACTTC. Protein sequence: CASSPGTGKREQYF.

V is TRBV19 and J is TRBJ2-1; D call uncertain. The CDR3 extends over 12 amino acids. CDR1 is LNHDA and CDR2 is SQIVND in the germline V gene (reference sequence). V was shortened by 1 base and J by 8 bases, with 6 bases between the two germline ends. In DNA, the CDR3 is TGTGCCAGTAGTATAGGCAGTCATGAGCAGTTCTTC. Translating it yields CASSIGSHEQFF.

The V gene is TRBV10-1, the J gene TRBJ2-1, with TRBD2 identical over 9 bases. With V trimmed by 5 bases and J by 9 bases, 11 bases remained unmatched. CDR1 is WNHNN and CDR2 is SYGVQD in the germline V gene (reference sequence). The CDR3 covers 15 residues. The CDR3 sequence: CASSTGTSRFGEQFF. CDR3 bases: TGCGCCAGCAGTACCGGGACTAGCAGATTCGGTGAGCAGTTCTTC.

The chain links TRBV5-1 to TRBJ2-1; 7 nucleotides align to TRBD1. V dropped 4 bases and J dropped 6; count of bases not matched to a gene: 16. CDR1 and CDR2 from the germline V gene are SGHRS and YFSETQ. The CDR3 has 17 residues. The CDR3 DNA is TGCGCCAGCAGCCCGGACGGACAGAACAGGGGAAGCAATGAGCAGTTCTTC. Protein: CASSPDGQNRGSNEQFF.

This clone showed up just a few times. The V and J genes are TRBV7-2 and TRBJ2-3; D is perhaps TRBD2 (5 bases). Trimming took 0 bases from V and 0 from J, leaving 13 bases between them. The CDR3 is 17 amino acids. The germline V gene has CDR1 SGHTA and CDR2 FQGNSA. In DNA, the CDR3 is TGTGCCAGCAGCTTAGCGCGGGCGATCCTTAGCACAGATACGCAGTATTTT. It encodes CASSLARAILSTDTQYF.

The CDR3 DNA sequence: TGCGCCAGCAGGGGGACTGGGAGCTCCTACGAGCAGTACTTC. Amino acid sequence: CASRGTGSSYEQYF. The chain links TRBV5-1 to TRBJ2-7; possible D gene TRBD2, 6 bases. The germline V and J ends were trimmed by 5 bases and 0 bases, with 12 bases remaining between them. The germline V gene encodes CDR1 SGHRS and CDR2 YFSETQ. This CDR3 contains 14 residues.

In DNA form, the CDR3 reads TGTGCCAGCAGCGACCTTCAGGGGGTTGGGGAGACCCAGTACTTC. Protein product: CASSDLQGVGETQYF. J is TRBJ2-5 and V is TRBV5-5; 7 bases are shared with TRBD1. The germline CDR1 and CDR2 sequences are SGHKS and YYEKEE (reference sequence). The CDR3 extends over 15 amino acids. V lost 4 bases, J lost 5 bases, and 11 bases stayed unmatched. The full variable domain, its missing parts supplied by reference TRBV5-5 and TRBJ2-5, is DAGVTQSPTHLIKTRGQQVTLRCSPISGHKSVSWYQQVLGQGPQFIFQYYEKEERGRGNFPDRFSARQFPNYSSELNVNALLLGDSALYLCASSDLQGVGETQYFGPGTRLLVL.

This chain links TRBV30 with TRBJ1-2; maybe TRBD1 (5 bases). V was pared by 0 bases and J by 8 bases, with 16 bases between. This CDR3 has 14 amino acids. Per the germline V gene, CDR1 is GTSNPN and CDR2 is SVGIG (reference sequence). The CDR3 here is CAWSVGGSFLGYTF. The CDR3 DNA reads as TGTGCCTGGAGTGTTGGGGGGTCCTTCTTAGGCTACACCTTC.

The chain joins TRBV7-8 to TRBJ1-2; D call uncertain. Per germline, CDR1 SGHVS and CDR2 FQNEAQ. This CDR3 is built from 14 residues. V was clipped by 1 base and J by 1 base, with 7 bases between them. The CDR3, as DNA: TGTGCCAGCAGCTTAGGACACAGTAACTATGGCTACACCTTC. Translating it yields CASSLGHSNYGYTF.

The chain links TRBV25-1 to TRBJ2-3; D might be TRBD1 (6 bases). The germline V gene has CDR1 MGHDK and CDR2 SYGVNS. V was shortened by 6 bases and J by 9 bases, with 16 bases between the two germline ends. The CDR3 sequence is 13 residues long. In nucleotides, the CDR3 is TGTGCCAGCAGATCTACAGGGACACGGACGCAGTATTTT. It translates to CASRSTGTRTQYF.

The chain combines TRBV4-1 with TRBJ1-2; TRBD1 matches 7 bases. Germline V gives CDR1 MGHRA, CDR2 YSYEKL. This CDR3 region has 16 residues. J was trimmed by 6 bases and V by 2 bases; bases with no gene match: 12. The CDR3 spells CASSQHGQVEADGYTF. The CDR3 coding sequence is TGCGCCAGCAGCCAACACGGACAGGTCGAAGCCGATGGCTACACCTTC.

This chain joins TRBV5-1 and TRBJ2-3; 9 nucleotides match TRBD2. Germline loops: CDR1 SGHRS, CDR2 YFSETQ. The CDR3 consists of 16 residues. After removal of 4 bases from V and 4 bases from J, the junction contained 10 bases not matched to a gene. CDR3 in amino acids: CASSNLERGVSDTQYF. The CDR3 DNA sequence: TGCGCCAGCAGCAATCTTGAGCGGGGGGTGTCAGATACGCAGTATTTT.

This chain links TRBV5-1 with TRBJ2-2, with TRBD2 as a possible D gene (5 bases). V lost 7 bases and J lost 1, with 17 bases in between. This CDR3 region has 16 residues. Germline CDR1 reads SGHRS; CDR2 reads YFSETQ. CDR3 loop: CASHSSGSMNTGELFF. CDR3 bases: TGCGCCAGCCATTCCTCGGGGAGCATGAACACCGGGGAGCTGTTTTTT.

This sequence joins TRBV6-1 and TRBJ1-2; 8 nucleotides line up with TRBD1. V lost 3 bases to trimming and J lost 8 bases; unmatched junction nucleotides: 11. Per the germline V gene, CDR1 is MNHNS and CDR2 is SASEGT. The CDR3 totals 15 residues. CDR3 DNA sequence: TGTGCCAGCAGTGATCAAGGACAGGGTTTCGGCGGCTACACCTTC. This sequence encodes CASSDQGQGFGGYTF.

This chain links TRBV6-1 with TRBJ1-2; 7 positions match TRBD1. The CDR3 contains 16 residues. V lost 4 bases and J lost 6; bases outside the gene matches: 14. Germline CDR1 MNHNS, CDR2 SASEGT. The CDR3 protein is CASSATTRGDRNGYTF. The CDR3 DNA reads TGTGCCAGCAGTGCCACAACCAGGGGGGATCGTAATGGCTACACCTTC.

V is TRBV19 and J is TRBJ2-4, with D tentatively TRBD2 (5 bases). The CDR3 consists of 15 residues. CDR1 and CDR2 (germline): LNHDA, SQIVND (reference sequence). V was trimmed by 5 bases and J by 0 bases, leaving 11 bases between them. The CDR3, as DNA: TGTGCCAGTAGTGAGGGCAGCCTAGCCAAAAACATTCAGTACTTC. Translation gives CASSEGSLAKNIQYF.

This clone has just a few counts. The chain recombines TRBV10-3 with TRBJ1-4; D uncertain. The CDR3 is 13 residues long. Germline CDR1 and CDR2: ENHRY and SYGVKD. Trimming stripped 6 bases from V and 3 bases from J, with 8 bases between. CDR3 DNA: TGTGCCATCAGCAGAGGCTCTAATGAAAAACTGTTTTTT. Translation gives CAISRGSNEKLFF.

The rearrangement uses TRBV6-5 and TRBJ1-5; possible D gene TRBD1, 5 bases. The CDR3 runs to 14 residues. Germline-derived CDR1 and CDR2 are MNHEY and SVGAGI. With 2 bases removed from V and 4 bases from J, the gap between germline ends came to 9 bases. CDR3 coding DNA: TGTGCCAGCAGTTACGGGCGGGGGAATCAGCCCCAGCATTTT. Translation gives CASSYGRGNQPQHF.

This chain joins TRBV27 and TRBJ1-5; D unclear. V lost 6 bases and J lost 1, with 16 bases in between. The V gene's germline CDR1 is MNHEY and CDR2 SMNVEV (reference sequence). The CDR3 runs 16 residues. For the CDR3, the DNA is TGTGCCAGCAGCCGTTTTTCACCGGGGAGCAATCAGCCCCAGCATTTT. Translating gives CASSRFSPGSNQPQHF.